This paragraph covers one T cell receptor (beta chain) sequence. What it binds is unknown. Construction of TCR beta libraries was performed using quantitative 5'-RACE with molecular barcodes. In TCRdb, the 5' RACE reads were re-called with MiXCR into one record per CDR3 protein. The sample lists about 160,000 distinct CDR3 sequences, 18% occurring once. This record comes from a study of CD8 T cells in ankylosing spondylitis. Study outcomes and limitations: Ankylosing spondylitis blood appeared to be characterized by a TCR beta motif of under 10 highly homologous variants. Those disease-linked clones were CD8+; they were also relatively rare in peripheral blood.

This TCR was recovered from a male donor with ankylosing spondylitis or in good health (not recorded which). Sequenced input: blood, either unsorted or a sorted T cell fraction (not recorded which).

This CDR3 is CSVEVGLGGNQPQHF. The CDR3 nucleotides read TGCAGCGTTGAAGTAGGGCTTGGGGGCAATCAGCCCCAGCATTTT. This sequence joins TRBV29-1 and TRBJ1-5; D is uncertain. The germline V and J ends were trimmed by 1 base and 2 bases, with 12 bases remaining between them. The CDR3 loop spans 15 amino acids. Germline V CDR1 and CDR2: SQVTM, ANQGSEA.